This passage covers 10 T cell receptor beta chains from one sample sequenced in a study of shared clonotypes between healthy human individuals. Sequenced by immunoSEQ multiplex PCR; TCRdb stores in-frame clones only, minus some. The profile covers 2,500,000 or so clones, with 80% to 95% appearing a single time and 0.36% taken by the ten largest. What was sequenced was naive CD4+ T cells from PBMCs. Stated subset: CD45RA+ positively selected. These TCRs come from a man between 18 and 35 years old in good health. Some clones in this sample may be carry-over from other donors' samples.

The chain joins TRBV9 to TRBJ2-7; 9 positions agree with TRBD1. CDR3 size: 13 residues. CDR1 is SGDLS and CDR2 is YYNGEE in the germline V gene. The V and J ends lost 4 bases and 5 bases, in that order; junction bases with no gene match: 4. CDR3 residues: CASSLRTGDEQYF. The CDR3 region has the DNA TGTGCCAGCAGCCTCCGGACAGGGGACGAGCAGTACTTC.

J is TRBJ1-2 and V is TRBV30; a possible D gene is TRBD1 (6 bases). The V gene's germline CDR1 is GTSNPN and CDR2 SVGIG (reference sequence). Deletions cut 0 bases from V and 3 bases from J, with 11 bases between. This CDR3 has 14 amino acids. For the CDR3, the DNA is TGTGCCTGGAGTGTTTTGGGGGGCTACTATGGCTACACCTTC. Encoded protein: CAWSVLGGYYGYTF.

The chain is built from TRBV27 and TRBJ2-1; 9 bases agree with TRBD2. Trimming removed 3 bases from V and 7 bases from J; junction bases left unmatched: 4. Germline V gives CDR1 MNHEY, CDR2 SMNVEV (reference sequence). The CDR3 totals 14 residues. The CDR3 region has the DNA TGTGCCAGCAGTTTCGTGGCGGGAGGGAATGAGCAGTTCTTC. This encodes CASSFVAGGNEQFF.

This clone was counted a few times. The chain couples TRBV28 to TRBJ1-1, with a possible D match to TRBD1 (5 bases). V was clipped by 9 bases and J by 8 bases, with 16 bases between them. Germline values: CDR1 MDHEN, CDR2 SYDVKM. The CDR3 covers 12 residues. The CDR3 region is CASQAQGSEAFF. Here the CDR3 DNA reads TGTGCCAGTCAGGCCCAGGGTTCGGAAGCTTTCTTT.

On this clone: Other DNA sequences in this sample translate to the same CDR3. The chain employs TRBV7-2 and TRBJ2-7; 9 bases are shared with TRBD1. The CDR3 is made up of 14 amino acids. V gave up 6 bases and J gave up 2 bases; unmatched junction bases: 5. Germline lookup yields CDR1 SGHTA and CDR2 FQGNSA. Here the CDR3 reads CASSPGTGPYEQYF. For the CDR3, the DNA is TGTGCCAGCAGTCCAGGGACAGGGCCCTACGAGCAGTACTTC.

This sequence joins TRBV9 and TRBJ2-7, with TRBD2 matching over 7 bases. The CDR3 runs 14 residues. Germline V gene data show CDR1 as SGDLS and CDR2 as YYNGEE. V shed 0 bases, J shed 5 bases, and the junction held 5 bases outside the gene matches. The CDR3 spells CASSVELAGNEQYF. The CDR3 nucleotides read TGTGCCAGCAGCGTAGAATTAGCGGGTAACGAGCAGTACTTC.

The rearrangement uses TRBV6-1 and TRBJ2-7; D is unresolved. This CDR3 is built from 12 residues. Germline V gives CDR1 MNHNS, CDR2 SASEGT. V was cut by 6 bases and J by 4 bases, with 10 bases left in between. CDR3 protein: CASRTLKYEQYF. The CDR3 bases are TGTGCCAGCAGGACTTTGAAGTACGAGCAGTACTTC.

This sequence joins TRBV9 and TRBJ2-2; D unclear. The germline V gene encodes CDR1 SGDLS and CDR2 YYNGEE. This CDR3 is built from 12 residues. Trimming left V 3 bases short and J 7 bases short, with 7 bases between. CDR3 loop: CASSALYGELFF. CDR3 nucleotides: TGTGCCAGCAGCGCACTCTACGGGGAGCTGTTTTTT.

The sample holds a few counts of this clone. The V gene is TRBV30, the J gene TRBJ1-1; no clear D gene. V was clipped by 2 bases and J by 8 bases, with 9 bases between them. Looked up from germline, CDR1 is GTSNPN and CDR2 is SVGIG (reference sequence). The CDR3 has 11 amino acids. This CDR3 is CAWSIRSEAFF. The DNA of the CDR3 is TGTGCCTGGAGTATCCGGTCGGAAGCTTTCTTT.

About this clone: The sample has other DNA sequences that encode this CDR3 too. The chain is built from TRBV5-1 and TRBJ2-1, with 8 positions matching TRBD2. Looked up from germline, CDR1 is SGHRS and CDR2 is YFSETQ. V dropped 2 bases and J dropped 2; count of bases not matched to a gene: 6. This CDR3 is built from 16 residues. The CDR3 DNA sequence: TGCGCCAGCAGCTTCACGAGCGGGAGCACCTACAATGAGCAGTTCTTC. This encodes CASSFTSGSTYNEQFF.